One sample yielded the 9 T cell receptor beta chains listed below, sequenced in a study of blood T cells in healthy people across ages. The authors ran a second PCR of about 7 to 11 cycles using a sample-barcoded 5' primer and a J-beta primer mix. TCRdb reprocessed the 5' RACE reads via MiXCR and lists one record per CDR3 protein. This sample yields 1.5 million to 1.9 million distinct CDR3 sequences, of which 35% to 45% are seen a single time; under 5% belongs to the top ten. The sequencing input was blood. The receptors shown here come from a woman aged 18-29 years in good health.

This clonotype has a handful of counts. The chain is built from TRBV20-1 and TRBJ2-7; TRBD1 or TRBD2 may be the D gene (7 bases each). V was clipped by 0 bases and J by 6 bases, with 18 bases between them. The CDR3 sequence is 15 residues long. Per germline, CDR1 DFQATT and CDR2 SNEGSKA (reference sequence). In nucleotides, the CDR3 is TGCAGTGCTAGAGATGAGCTCGACAGGGAGGGCGAGCAGTACTTC. Amino acid sequence: CSARDELDREGEQYF.

The J gene is TRBJ1-1, the V gene TRBV6-2 or TRBV6-3; TRBD1 might be the D (5 bases). This CDR3 comprises 13 residues. Germline V gene lookup returns CDR1 MNHEY and CDR2 SVGEGT. The ends were cut back, 8 bases at V and 5 bases at J, with 15 bases in the middle. This chain's CDR3 is CASRGVGDTEAFF. The CDR3 DNA reads TGTGCCAGCCGAGGGGTAGGGGATACTGAAGCTTTCTTT.

This chain links TRBV29-1 with TRBJ2-5, with a tentative D call TRBD2 (5 bases). The germline CDR1 and CDR2 sequences are SQVTM and ANQGSEA. Trimming took off 4 bases at V and 2 bases at J, with 11 bases between the two ends. There are 13 residues in the CDR3. CDR3: CSVARAQQETQYF. Here the CDR3 DNA reads TGCAGCGTTGCGAGGGCGCAACAAGAGACCCAGTACTTC.

Only a few counts were recorded for this clonotype. The chain has TRBV29-1 and TRBJ2-7; 7 bases line up with TRBD1. This CDR3 region has 13 residues. V was clipped by 6 bases and J by 2 bases; unmatched bases: 7. Looked up from germline, CDR1 is SQVTM and CDR2 is ANQGSEA. The CDR3: CSVRTGDAYEQYF. The CDR3 bases are TGCAGCGTCCGGACAGGAGACGCCTACGAGCAGTACTTC.

About this clonotype: Being one base from a much bigger clone, this may be a read error. The chain employs TRBV20-1 and TRBJ1-6; no clear D. Germline V gives CDR1 DFQATT, CDR2 SNEGSKA (reference sequence). Deletions cut 0 bases from V and 18 bases from J, with 24 bases between. The CDR3 is made up of 15 amino acids. The CDR3 bases are TGCAGTGCTAGAGAGCGAGGGTCGGACCATACCACCCCCCACTTT. Its protein product is CSARERGSDHTTPHF.

This chain links TRBV7-2 with TRBJ2-7, with 8 bases fitting TRBD1. The DNA end is more similar to TRBJ2-5, so the J call may be wrong. Germline V gene lookup returns CDR1 SGHTA and CDR2 FQGNSA. The CDR3 has 13 residues. The CDR3 protein is CASSWGQEETQYF. CDR3 coding DNA: TGTGCCAGCAGCTGGGGACAGGAAGAGACCCAGTACTTC.

This clonotype was detected many times. V and J are TRBV12-3 or TRBV12-4 and TRBJ2-3, with no clear D. The CDR3 is made up of 15 amino acids. The V end was cut by 2 bases, the J end by 1 base, with 10 bases between. In DNA, the CDR3 is TGTGCCAGCAGTTTATACGGCGGAGGCACAGATACGCAGTATTTT. Protein sequence: CASSLYGGGTDTQYF.

This clonotype was recorded a few times. A much larger clone lies one base from this, so it may be a read error. V gene TRBV12-5 combines with J gene TRBJ2-1; D is tentatively TRBD1 or TRBD2 (5 bases each). Trimming stripped 2 bases from V and 13 bases from J, with 18 bases between. The germline gives CDR1 LGHNT, CDR2 FRNRAP. The CDR3 totals 14 residues. CDR3 nucleotide sequence: TGTGCTAGTGGTTTGAGCGCCTTTAGTGGGACCCAGTTCTTC. It translates to CASGLSAFSGTQFF.

The chain recombines TRBV25-1 with TRBJ1-1; TRBD1 is a possible D gene (5 bases). This CDR3 is 16 amino acids long. The germline V and J ends were trimmed by 0 bases and 2 bases, with 13 bases remaining between them. Germline CDR1 and CDR2: MGHDK and SYGVNS. In nucleotides, the CDR3 is TGTGCCAGCAGTGAATATTTCTCCAGGGATAACACTGAAGCTTTCTTT. Protein: CASSEYFSRDNTEAFF.